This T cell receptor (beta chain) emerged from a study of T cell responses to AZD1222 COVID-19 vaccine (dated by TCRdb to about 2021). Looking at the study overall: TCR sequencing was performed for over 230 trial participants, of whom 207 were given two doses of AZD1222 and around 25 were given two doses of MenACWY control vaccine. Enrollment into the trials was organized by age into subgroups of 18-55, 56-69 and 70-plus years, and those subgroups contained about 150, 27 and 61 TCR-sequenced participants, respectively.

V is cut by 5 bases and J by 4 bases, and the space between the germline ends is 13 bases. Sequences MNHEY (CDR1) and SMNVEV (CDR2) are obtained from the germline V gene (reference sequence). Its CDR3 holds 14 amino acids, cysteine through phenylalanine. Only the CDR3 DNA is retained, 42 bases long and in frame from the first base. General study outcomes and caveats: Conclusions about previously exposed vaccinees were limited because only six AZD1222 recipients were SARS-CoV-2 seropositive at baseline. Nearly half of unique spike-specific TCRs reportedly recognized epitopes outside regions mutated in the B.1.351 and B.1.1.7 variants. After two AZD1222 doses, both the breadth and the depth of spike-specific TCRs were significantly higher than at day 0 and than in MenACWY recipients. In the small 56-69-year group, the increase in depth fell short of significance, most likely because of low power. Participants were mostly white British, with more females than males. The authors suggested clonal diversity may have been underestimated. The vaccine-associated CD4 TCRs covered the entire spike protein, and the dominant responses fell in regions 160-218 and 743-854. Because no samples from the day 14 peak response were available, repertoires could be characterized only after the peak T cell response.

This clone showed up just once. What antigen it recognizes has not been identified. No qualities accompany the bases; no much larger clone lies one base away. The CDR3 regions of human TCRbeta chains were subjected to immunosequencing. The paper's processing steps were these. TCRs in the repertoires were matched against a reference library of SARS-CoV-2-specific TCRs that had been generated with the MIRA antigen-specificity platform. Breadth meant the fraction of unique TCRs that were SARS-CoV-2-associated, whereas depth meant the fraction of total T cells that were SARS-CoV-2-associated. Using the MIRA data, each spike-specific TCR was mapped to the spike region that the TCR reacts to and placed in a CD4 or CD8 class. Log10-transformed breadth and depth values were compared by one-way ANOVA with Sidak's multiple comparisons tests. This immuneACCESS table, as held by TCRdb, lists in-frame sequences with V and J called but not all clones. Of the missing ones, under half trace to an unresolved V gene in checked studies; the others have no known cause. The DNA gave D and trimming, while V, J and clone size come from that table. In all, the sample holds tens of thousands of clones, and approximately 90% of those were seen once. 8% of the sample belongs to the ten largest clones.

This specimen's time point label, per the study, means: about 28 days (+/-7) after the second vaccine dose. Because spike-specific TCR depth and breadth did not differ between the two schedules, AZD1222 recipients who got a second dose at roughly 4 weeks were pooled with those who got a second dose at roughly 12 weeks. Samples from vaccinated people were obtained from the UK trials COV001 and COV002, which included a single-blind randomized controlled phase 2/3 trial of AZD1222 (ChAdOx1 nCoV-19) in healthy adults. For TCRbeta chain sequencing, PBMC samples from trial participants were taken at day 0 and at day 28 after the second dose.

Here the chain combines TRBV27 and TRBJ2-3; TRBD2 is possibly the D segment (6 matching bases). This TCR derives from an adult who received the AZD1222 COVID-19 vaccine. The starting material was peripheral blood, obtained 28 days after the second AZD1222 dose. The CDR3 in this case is CASSKGWEADTQYF. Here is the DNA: TGTGCCAGCAGTAAGGGGTGGGAGGCAGATACGCAGTATTTT.